This entry describes one T cell receptor (beta chain). The data derive from a study of T cell responses to AZD1222 COVID-19 vaccine. Across the study: Researchers grouped second doses given at about 4 or about 12 weeks into one pool.

Germline-derived CDR1 and CDR2 are WNHNN and SYGVQD (reference sequence). Between the trimmed V and J ends, which lost 0 bases and 1 base, there was a span of 3 bases. The CDR3 is made up of 13 amino acids. Here immunoSEQ multiplex PCR was the method, and the copy in TCRdb shows in-frame clones only, minus some. The profile shows some 95,000 clones, approximately 86% of them singletons. The chain couples TRBV10-1 to TRBJ1-1; D is uncertain. The receptor's source is an adult in good health. The material was peripheral blood, obtained on day 0 of AZD1222 vaccination. The CDR3 reads CASSESGNTEAFF. The CDR3 DNA sequence: TGCGCCAGCAGTGAGTCTGGGAACACTGAAGCTTTCTTT.